These 27 T cell receptor beta chains were all obtained from the same sample, sequenced in a study of beta chain features in type 1 diabetes (dated by TCRdb to 2017 to 2018). Antigen specificity for these receptors is unknown. What the study reported, not specific to this receptor: A moderate but significant shortening of TCRB CDR3 length was observed in type 1 diabetes patients in all four CD4+ subsets.

The library was generated by the immunoSEQ multiplex PCR assay. The High Capacity cDNA Reverse Transcription Kit was used to reverse transcribe all of the isolated RNA, meaning that expressed TCRB transcripts were what got sequenced. Held by TCRdb, this immuneACCESS table contains in-frame sequences only and omits some clones. Under half of the omission traces to an unresolved V gene where checked; the cause of the rest is unknown. This sample gives approximately 360,000 clones in total; roughly 12% of them show up just once. The top ten hold 0.01% of the sample. The sequenced material came from naive CD4+ T cells from blood. Reading the label with the study, this specimen's cell subset or site is: true naive CD4+ T cells. These receptors were taken from a woman aged 18-29 years with type 1 diabetes.

The V and J genes are TRBV9 and TRBJ2-7; TRBD1 matches 11 bases. Germline trimming cut 3 bases from V and 4 bases from J; bases unmatched to any gene: 9. The germline gives CDR1 SGDLS, CDR2 YYNGEE. CDR3 length: 16 residues. The CDR3 DNA sequence: TGTGCCAGCAGCGCTACCGGGACAGGGGGTAGGTACGAGCAGTACTTC. Translated: CASSATGTGGRYEQYF.

This clone has a single count. This chain joins TRBV5-6 and TRBJ1-2; 10 bases fit TRBD1. CDR3 length equals 13 residues. The germline V gene has CDR1 SGHDT and CDR2 YYEEEE. The J segment lost 4 bases and the V segment lost 3 bases, leaving 0 bases of the junction unmatched. The CDR3 region is CASSWDRGYGYTF. CDR3 coding DNA: TGTGCCAGCAGCTGGGACAGGGGCTATGGCTACACCTTC.

This clone was recorded a few times. V is TRBV7-9 and J is TRBJ1-2; 7 positions match TRBD1. This CDR3 is 14 amino acids long. Germline loops: CDR1 SEHNR, CDR2 FQNEAQ (reference sequence). Trimming removed 5 bases from V and 3 bases from J; junction bases left unmatched: 6. The CDR3 spells CASSTRQGHYGYTF. In DNA, the CDR3 is TGTGCCAGCAGCACAAGACAGGGACACTATGGCTACACCTTC.

The chain employs TRBV7-9 and TRBJ1-4; the match to TRBD1 covers 8 bases. Germline values: CDR1 SEHNR, CDR2 FQNEAQ (reference sequence). The CDR3 has 14 amino acids. V gave up 4 bases and J gave up 6 bases; unmatched junction bases: 4. The DNA of the CDR3 is TGTGCCAGCAGCTCCCCGGACAGGGATGAAAAACTGTTTTTT. Its translation is CASSSPDRDEKLFF.

The V and J genes are TRBV28 and TRBJ2-3; the D gene is possibly TRBD2 (5 bases). The CDR3 is made up of 15 amino acids. Germline V gene sequence: CDR1 MDHEN, CDR2 SYDVKM. Trimming stripped 7 bases from V and 6 bases from J, with 20 bases between. CDR3 DNA sequence: TGTGCCAGCATCATAGGAGGAAAGCAGTCGGATACGCAGTATTTT. Its protein is CASIIGGKQSDTQYF.

V is TRBV7-2 and J is TRBJ2-5; 11 bases are a match to TRBD2. In germline, CDR1 is SGHTA, CDR2 FQGNSA. The CDR3 runs to 15 residues. The V gene end was trimmed by 2 bases and the J gene end by 4 bases; junction bases not matched to a gene: 3. The CDR3 sequence: CASSLLLAGGETQYF. Written as DNA, the CDR3 is TGTGCCAGCAGCTTACTCCTAGCGGGAGGAGAGACCCAGTACTTC.

J is TRBJ2-1 and V is TRBV4-3; 7 bases line up with TRBD1. J lost 10 bases, V lost 3 bases, and 12 bases had no gene match. The V gene's germline CDR1 is LGHNA and CDR2 YSLEER. The CDR3 contains 15 residues. As DNA, the CDR3 is TGCGCCAGCAGCCAGGACGGGACAGCCCCTTGGGAGCAGTTCTTC. This gives the protein CASSQDGTAPWEQFF.

There are a few counts of this clone. This chain links TRBV14 with TRBJ2-7; D uncertain. The CDR3 is 12 residues long. CDR1 is SGHDN, CDR2 FVKESK, per germline. V was shortened by 5 bases and J by 6 bases, with 11 bases between the two germline ends. The CDR3 protein is CASSTLHSEQYF. Here the CDR3 DNA reads TGTGCCAGCAGCACATTGCACAGCGAGCAGTACTTC.

This clone was counted between two and nine times. The CDR3 bases are TGTGCCAGCAGTTATCGAGCTGAGGGCACTGAAGCTTTCTTT. Its translation: CASSYRAEGTEAFF. V is TRBV6-5 and J is TRBJ1-1; D is unresolved. Trimming took 3 bases from V and 4 from J, leaving 12 bases between them. Looked up from germline, CDR1 is MNHEY and CDR2 is SVGAGI. The CDR3 extends over 14 amino acids.

The V call is TRBV28, the J call TRBJ2-1; D is ambiguous. The V gene's germline CDR1 is MDHEN and CDR2 SYDVKM. CDR3 length equals 13 residues. V shed 5 bases and J shed 8 bases, with 13 bases lying between them. The CDR3 nucleotides read TGTGCCAGCAGTAGAGGTCGGGTGGATGAGCAGTTCTTC. It translates to CASSRGRVDEQFF.

This clone has more than one count but fewer than ten. The genes are TRBV19 and TRBJ1-2; TRBD1 is a possible D gene (6 bases). CDR3 length equals 15 residues. The V end was cut by 3 bases, the J end by 4 bases, with 15 bases between. Germline V CDR1 and CDR2: LNHDA, SQIVND (reference sequence). The CDR3 DNA sequence: TGTGCCAGTAGTATCAGCAGGGGTCAAATCTATGGCTACACCTTC. Its protein product is CASSISRGQIYGYTF.

A few counts support this clone. V gene TRBV29-1 combines with J gene TRBJ2-7, with D possibly matching TRBD2 (5 bases). CDR3 size: 12 residues. From germline, CDR1 is SQVTM and CDR2 ANQGSEA. V lost 4 bases, J lost 7 bases, and 14 bases lay in between. The DNA of the CDR3 is TGCAGCGTTGGGGGTGGTTCGGGAGAGCAGTACTTC. The encoded protein is CSVGGGSGEQYF.

This clone appeared a few times. The rearrangement joins TRBV6-6 to TRBJ2-5; unclear D gene. CDR3 size: 12 residues. The V end lost 6 bases, the J end lost 3 bases, and 8 bases lay between the germline ends. Germline values: CDR1 MNHNY, CDR2 SVGAGI (reference sequence). The CDR3 loop is CASRPSKETQYF. DNA of the CDR3: TGTGCCAGCAGGCCCAGTAAAGAGACCCAGTACTTC.

The chain joins TRBV25-1 to TRBJ2-5; the D gene is possibly TRBD2 (6 bases). V was cut by 7 bases and J by 1 base, with 13 bases left in between. Germline V gene data show CDR1 as MGHDK and CDR2 as SYGVNS. There are 14 residues in the CDR3. DNA of the CDR3: TGTGCCAGCAACCCCGGGGGTCCCCAAGAGACCCAGTACTTC. Its protein product is CASNPGGPQETQYF.

This clone was counted only a few times. V gene TRBV7-9 combines with J gene TRBJ1-1; D may be TRBD1 (5 bases). V lost 3 bases and J lost 6, with 20 bases in between. Germline lookup yields CDR1 SEHNR and CDR2 FQNEAQ (reference sequence). The CDR3 runs 16 residues. In nucleotides, the CDR3 is TGTGCCAGCAGCTTTGGGGCACCAACAATTGACTCTGAAGCTTTCTTT. Translation: CASSFGAPTIDSEAFF.

This clone occurred once. The junction and the germline gene differ at one end; a read error may be behind it. The same CDR3 can be traced to other DNA sequences in this sample. The genes are TRBV30 and TRBJ1-1; D is unresolved. This CDR3 contains 11 residues. CDR1 is GTSNPN and CDR2 is SVGIG in the germline V gene (reference sequence). DNA for the CDR3: TGCGCCCGAGAAAGAGGCACTGAAGCTTTCTTT. This codes for CARERGTEAFF.

This clone came up a few times. V gene TRBV11-2 combines with J gene TRBJ2-7; TRBD2 agrees at 7 bases. V was pared by 1 base and J by 1 base, with 4 bases of the junction left unmatched. CDR1 is SGHAT, CDR2 FQNNGV, per germline. CDR3 length equals 15 residues. In DNA form, the CDR3 reads TGTGCCAGCAGCTTAGTACGGACTAGTTCCTACGAGCAGTACTTC. Its translation: CASSLVRTSSYEQYF.

The chain employs TRBV7-9 and TRBJ1-2; 7 bases are shared with TRBD1. Trimming at V came to 5 bases and at J to 2 bases, leaving 2 bases not matched to a gene. The CDR3 runs to 13 residues. Germline V gives CDR1 SEHNR, CDR2 FQNEAQ (reference sequence). CDR3 loop: CASSQTGNYGYTF. In DNA form, the CDR3 reads TGTGCCAGCAGCCAGACAGGGAACTATGGCTACACCTTC.

This clone was seen only a few times. The identical CDR3 is also encoded by other nucleotide sequences in the sample. The chain uses TRBV5-1 and TRBJ1-5, with a possible D match to TRBD1 (6 bases). V lost 4 bases, J lost 2 bases, and 10 bases lay in between. CDR3 length: 14 amino acids. Germline values: CDR1 SGHRS, CDR2 YFSETQ. The CDR3 loop is CASSPGGGNQPQHF. The CDR3 coding sequence is TGCGCCAGCAGCCCGGGGGGCGGCAATCAGCCCCAGCATTTT.

This chain links TRBV28 with TRBJ2-7; possibly TRBD1 for D (5 bases). V was trimmed by 9 bases and J by 1 base, leaving 19 bases between them. From germline, CDR1 is MDHEN and CDR2 SYDVKM. The CDR3 spans 15 residues. The CDR3 DNA reads TGTGCCAGTCAGGGCCAATTTCGCTCATCCTACGAGCAGTACTTC. The encoded protein is CASQGQFRSSYEQYF.

This clone was seen a handful of times. The V call is TRBV10-2, the J call TRBJ1-2; TRBD1 aligns across 8 bases. CDR3 size: 15 residues. The J segment lost 5 bases and the V segment lost 6 bases, leaving 11 bases of the junction unmatched. Germline CDR1 reads WSHSY; CDR2 reads SAAADI. This CDR3 is CASSLSDRGLYGYTF. CDR3 nucleotides: TGCGCCAGCAGCTTATCCGACAGGGGACTATATGGCTACACCTTC.

CDR3 coding DNA: TGTGCCAGCAGCGTTACGGGACAGGGAGGCGGCTACACCTTC. It codes for CASSVTGQGGGYTF. The rearrangement joins TRBV25-1 to TRBJ1-2, with 9 bases that match TRBD1. The CDR3 totals 14 residues. The V gene's germline CDR1 is MGHDK and CDR2 SYGVNS. The trim removed 6 bases at V and 8 bases at J, leaving 10 bases unmatched.

The chain links TRBV4-3 to TRBJ2-1; maybe TRBD1 (6 bases). V lost 4 bases and J 7 bases, leaving 14 bases between the germline ends. This CDR3 comprises 14 residues. Germline-derived CDR1 and CDR2 are LGHNA and YSLEER. The DNA of the CDR3 is TGCGCCAGCAGCCGGACAGATCGAGGGAATGAGCAGTTCTTC. Its protein is CASSRTDRGNEQFF.

This clone was recorded a few times. The same CDR3 is also encoded by other DNA sequences in this sample. The chain joins TRBV6-5 to TRBJ1-2; 7 bases fit TRBD1. The CDR3 is 12 amino acids. CDR1 and CDR2 (germline): MNHEY, SVGAGI. V lost 8 bases and J lost 4; bases outside the gene matches: 4. CDR3 DNA: TGTGCCAGCCGGGACAGTCTCTATGGCTACACCTTC. It yields the protein CASRDSLYGYTF.

This chain links TRBV30 with TRBJ2-6, with D possibly being TRBD1 (5 bases). CDR1 GTSNPN and CDR2 SVGIG come from the germline V gene (reference sequence). This CDR3 contains 13 residues. V lost 7 bases and J 2 bases, leaving 9 bases between the germline ends. The chain's CDR3 is CASRTTGANVLTF. In DNA, the CDR3 is TGTGCCTCACGGACAACTGGGGCCAACGTCCTGACTTTC.

This clone was counted only a few times. The gene calls are TRBV9 and TRBJ2-2; 9 bases align to TRBD1. The CDR3 runs to 16 residues. V lost 3 bases and J lost 4; bases outside the gene matches: 7. Germline-derived CDR1 and CDR2 are SGDLS and YYNGEE. CDR3 amino acids: CASSGLGTGSTGELFF. The CDR3 nucleotides are TGTGCCAGCAGCGGCCTCGGGACAGGGTCCACCGGGGAGCTGTTTTTT.

This clone was detected a few times. The chain links TRBV9 to TRBJ2-2; D perhaps matches TRBD2 (5 bases). The CDR3 sequence is 15 residues long. Trimming removed 6 bases at V and 1 base at J, with 13 bases between. Germline V CDR1 and CDR2: SGDLS, YYNGEE. In DNA, the CDR3 is TGTGCCAGCACCTTGGACTCCCGGAACACCGGGGAGCTGTTTTTT. Amino acid sequence: CASTLDSRNTGELFF.